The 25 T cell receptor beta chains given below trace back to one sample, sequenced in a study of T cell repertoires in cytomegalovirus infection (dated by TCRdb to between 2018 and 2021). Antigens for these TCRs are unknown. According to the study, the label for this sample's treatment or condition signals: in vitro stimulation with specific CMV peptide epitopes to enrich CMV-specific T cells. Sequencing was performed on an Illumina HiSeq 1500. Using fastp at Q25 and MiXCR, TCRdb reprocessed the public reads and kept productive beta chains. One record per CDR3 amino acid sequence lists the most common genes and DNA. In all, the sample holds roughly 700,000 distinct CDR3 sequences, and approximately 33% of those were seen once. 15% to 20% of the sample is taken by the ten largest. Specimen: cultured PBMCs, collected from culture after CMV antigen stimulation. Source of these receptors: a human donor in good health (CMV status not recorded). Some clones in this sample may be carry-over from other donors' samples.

CDR3 coding DNA: TGTGCCAGCAGCTCGGGACCTGGAAACACCATATATTTT. Its protein is CASSSGPGNTIYF. The chain recombines TRBV7-9 with TRBJ1-3; a weak D match, TRBD1 (5 bases). The CDR3 length is 13 residues. Between the trimmed V and J ends, which lost 4 bases and 2 bases, there was a span of 6 bases. Germline CDR1 is SEHNR and CDR2 is FQNEAQ (reference sequence).

The CDR3 nucleotides are TGTGCCAGCACAGGGGGCAACACCGGGGAGCTGTTTTTT. It encodes CASTGGNTGELFF. V gene TRBV6-1 combines with J gene TRBJ2-2, with 8 bases fitting TRBD1. Germline loops: CDR1 MNHNS, CDR2 SASEGT. CDR3 length: 13 residues. Losses at the gene ends were 7 bases for V and 2 bases for J; bases not matched to a gene: 0.

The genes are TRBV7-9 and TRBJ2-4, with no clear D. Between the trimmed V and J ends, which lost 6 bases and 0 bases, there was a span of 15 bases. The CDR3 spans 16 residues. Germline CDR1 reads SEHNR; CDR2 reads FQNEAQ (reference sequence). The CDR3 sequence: CASSLSETLAKNIQYF. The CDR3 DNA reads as TGTGCCAGCAGTCTTTCCGAAACTTTAGCCAAAAACATTCAGTACTTC.

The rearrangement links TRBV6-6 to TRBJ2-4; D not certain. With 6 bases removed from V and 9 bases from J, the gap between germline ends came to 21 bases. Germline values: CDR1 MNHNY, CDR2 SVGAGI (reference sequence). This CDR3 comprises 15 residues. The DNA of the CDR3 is TGTGCCAGCAGGCTGCCTGGAGTTCTAAGTGTCATTCAGTACTTC. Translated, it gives CASRLPGVLSVIQYF.

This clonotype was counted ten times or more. CDR3 bases: TGTGCCAGCAGCTTAGTAGGAGGTTGGGGCAAACATGAAGCTTTCTTT. Its protein product is CASSLVGGWGKHEAFF. This chain joins TRBV7-6 and TRBJ1-1; D might be TRBD1 (5 bases). Per the germline V gene, CDR1 is SGHVS and CDR2 is FNYEAQ. Deletions cut 1 base from V and 7 bases from J, with 19 bases between. This CDR3 has 16 amino acids.

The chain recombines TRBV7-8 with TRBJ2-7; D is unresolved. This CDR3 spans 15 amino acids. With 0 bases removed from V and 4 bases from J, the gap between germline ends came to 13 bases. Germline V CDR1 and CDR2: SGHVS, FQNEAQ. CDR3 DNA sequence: TGTGCCAGCAGCTTAGCGCGCTCAGTCCAATACGAGCAGTACTTC. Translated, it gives CASSLARSVQYEQYF. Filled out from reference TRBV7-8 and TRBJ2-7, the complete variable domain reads GAGVSQSPRYKVAKRGQDVALRCDPISGHVSLFWYQQALGQGPEFLTYFQNEAQLDKSGLPSDRFFAERPEGSVSTLKIQRTQQEDSAVYLCASSLARSVQYEQYFGPGTRLTVT.

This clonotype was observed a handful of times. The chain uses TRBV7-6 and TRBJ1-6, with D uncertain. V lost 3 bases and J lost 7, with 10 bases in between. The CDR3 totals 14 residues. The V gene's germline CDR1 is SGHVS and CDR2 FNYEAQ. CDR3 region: CASSFDSGNSPLHF. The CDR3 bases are TGTGCCAGCAGCTTCGATTCGGGGAATTCACCCCTCCACTTT.

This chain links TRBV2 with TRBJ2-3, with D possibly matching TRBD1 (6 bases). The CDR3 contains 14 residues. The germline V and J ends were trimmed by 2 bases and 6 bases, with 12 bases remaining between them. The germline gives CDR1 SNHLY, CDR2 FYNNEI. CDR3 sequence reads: CASSENRDVDTQYF. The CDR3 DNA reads TGTGCCAGCAGTGAAAACAGGGACGTGGATACGCAGTATTTT.

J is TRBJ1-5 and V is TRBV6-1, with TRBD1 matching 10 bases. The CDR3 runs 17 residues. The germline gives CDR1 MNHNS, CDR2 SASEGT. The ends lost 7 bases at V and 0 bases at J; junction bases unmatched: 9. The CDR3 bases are TGTGCCAGCATTTTGACAGGGGGCCTTACTAGCAATCAGCCCCAGCATTTT. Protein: CASILTGGLTSNQPQHF.

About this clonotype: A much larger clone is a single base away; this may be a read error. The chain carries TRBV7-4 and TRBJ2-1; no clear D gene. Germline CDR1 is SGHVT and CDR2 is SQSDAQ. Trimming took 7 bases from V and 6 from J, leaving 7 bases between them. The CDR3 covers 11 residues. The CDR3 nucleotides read TGTGCCAGCACTTATATCAATGAGCAGTTCTTC. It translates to CASTYINEQFF.

CDR3 residues: CASSEGTANNYGYTF. In DNA form, the CDR3 reads TGTGCCAGCAGTGAAGGGACAGCAAACAACTATGGCTACACCTTC. V gene TRBV6-1 combines with J gene TRBJ1-2; maybe TRBD1 (6 bases). There are 15 residues in the CDR3. The germline CDR1 and CDR2 sequences are MNHNS and SASEGT. V was shortened by 1 base and J by 2 bases, with 11 bases between the two germline ends.

CDR3 region: CSASGVGGEQFF. The DNA of the CDR3 is TGCAGTGCTAGTGGTGTGGGAGGCGAGCAGTTCTTC. The rearrangement links TRBV20-1 to TRBJ2-1, with a weak D call TRBD2 (6 bases). CDR3 length: 12 amino acids. V lost 3 bases to trimming and J lost 10 bases, with 13 bases between them. Per the germline V gene, CDR1 is DFQATT and CDR2 is SNEGSKA (reference sequence).

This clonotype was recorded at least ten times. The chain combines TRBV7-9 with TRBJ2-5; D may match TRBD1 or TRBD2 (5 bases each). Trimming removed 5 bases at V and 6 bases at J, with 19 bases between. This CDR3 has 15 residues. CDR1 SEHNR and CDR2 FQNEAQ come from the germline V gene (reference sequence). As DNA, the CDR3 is TGTGCCAGCAGCGCCAACCGGGACCACTCCAAGACCCAGTACTTC. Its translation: CASSANRDHSKTQYF.

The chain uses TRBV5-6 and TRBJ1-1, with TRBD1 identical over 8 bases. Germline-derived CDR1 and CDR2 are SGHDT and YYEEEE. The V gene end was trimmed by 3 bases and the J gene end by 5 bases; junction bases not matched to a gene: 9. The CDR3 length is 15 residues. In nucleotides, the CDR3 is TGTGCCAGCAGCTCCCTTCGACAGGGGAGAACTGAAGCTTTCTTT. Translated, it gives CASSSLRQGRTEAFF.

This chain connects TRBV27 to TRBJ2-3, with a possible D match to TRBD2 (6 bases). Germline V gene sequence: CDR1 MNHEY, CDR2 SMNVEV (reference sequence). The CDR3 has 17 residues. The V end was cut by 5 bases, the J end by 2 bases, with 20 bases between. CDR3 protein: CASSRFGGDGVTDTQYF. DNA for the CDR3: TGTGCCAGCAGTAGGTTTGGAGGGGACGGAGTCACAGATACGCAGTATTTT.

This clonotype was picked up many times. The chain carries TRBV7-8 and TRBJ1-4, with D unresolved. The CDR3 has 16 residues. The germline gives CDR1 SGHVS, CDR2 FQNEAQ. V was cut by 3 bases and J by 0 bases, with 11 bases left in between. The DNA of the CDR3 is TGTGCCAGCAGCTTGTCCAGGATTGCAACTAATGAAAAACTGTTTTTT. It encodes CASSLSRIATNEKLFF. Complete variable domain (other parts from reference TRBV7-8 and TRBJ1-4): GAGVSQSPRYKVAKRGQDVALRCDPISGHVSLFWYQQALGQGPEFLTYFQNEAQLDKSGLPSDRFFAERPEGSVSTLKIQRTQQEDSAVYLCASSLSRIATNEKLFFGSGTQLSVL.

CDR3 DNA: TGCGCCAGCAGCCAGACGGGTTTCGTCGGCGGCTACACCTTC. Translating it yields CASSQTGFVGGYTF. J is TRBJ1-2 and V is TRBV4-1; D call uncertain. V lost 3 bases and J 8 bases, leaving 16 bases between the germline ends. Per germline, CDR1 MGHRA and CDR2 YSYEKL. The CDR3 has 14 amino acids.

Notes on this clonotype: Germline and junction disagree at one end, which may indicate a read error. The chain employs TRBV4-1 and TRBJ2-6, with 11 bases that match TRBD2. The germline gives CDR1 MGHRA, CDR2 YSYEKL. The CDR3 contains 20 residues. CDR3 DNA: TGCGCCAGCTACCCTGGGACCCTTAGCGGGGGGGCCTCTGGGGCCAACGTCCGGACTTTC. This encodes CASYPGTLSGGASGANVRTF.

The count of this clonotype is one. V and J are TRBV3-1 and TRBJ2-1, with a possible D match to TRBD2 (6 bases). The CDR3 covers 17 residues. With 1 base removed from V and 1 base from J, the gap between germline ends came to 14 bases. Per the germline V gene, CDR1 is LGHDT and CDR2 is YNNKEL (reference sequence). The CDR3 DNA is TGTGCCAGCAGCCAAGTTTTTATCAGCGGGTCCTACAATGAGCAGTTCTTC. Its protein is CASSQVFISGSYNEQFF.

The CDR3 region is CASSKGAGPTQETQYF. CDR3 in DNA: TGTGCCAGCAGCAAGGGAGCGGGGCCAACTCAAGAGACCCAGTACTTC. The chain carries TRBV27 and TRBJ2-5, with 7 nucleotides matching TRBD2. J gave up 2 bases and V 6 bases, and 12 bases lay outside the gene matches. The CDR3 is 16 residues long. Germline V gene lookup returns CDR1 MNHEY and CDR2 SMNVEV (reference sequence).

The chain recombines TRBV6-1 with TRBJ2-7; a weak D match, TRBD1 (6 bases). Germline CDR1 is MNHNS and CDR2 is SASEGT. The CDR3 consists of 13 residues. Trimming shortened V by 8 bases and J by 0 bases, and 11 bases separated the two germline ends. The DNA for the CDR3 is TGTGCCAGCGGACAGTACGGCTCCTACGAGCAGTACTTC. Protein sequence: CASGQYGSYEQYF.

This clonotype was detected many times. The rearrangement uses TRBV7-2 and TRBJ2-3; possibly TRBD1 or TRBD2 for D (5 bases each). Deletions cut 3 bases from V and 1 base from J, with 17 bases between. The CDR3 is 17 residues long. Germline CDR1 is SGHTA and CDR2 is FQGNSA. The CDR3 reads CASSLRGRRAGTDTQYF. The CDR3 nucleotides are TGTGCCAGCAGCTTGAGGGGTCGGCGGGCCGGCACAGATACGCAGTATTTT.

CDR3 amino acids: CASTRDYNTGELFF. DNA for the CDR3: TGTGCCAGTACCCGGGACTACAACACCGGGGAGCTGTTTTTT. The chain carries TRBV19 and TRBJ2-2; TRBD2 agrees at 7 bases. V trimming: 7 bases; J trimming: 2 bases; junction bases outside the gene matches: 4. The CDR3 contains 14 residues. Germline V gene lookup returns CDR1 LNHDA and CDR2 SQIVND (reference sequence).

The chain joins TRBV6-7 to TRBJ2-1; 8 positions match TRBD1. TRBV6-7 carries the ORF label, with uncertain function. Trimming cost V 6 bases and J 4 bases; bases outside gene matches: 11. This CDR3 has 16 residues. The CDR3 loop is CASSPTGTGDYNEQFF. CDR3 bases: TGTGCCAGCAGCCCGACCGGGACAGGCGATTACAATGAGCAGTTCTTC.

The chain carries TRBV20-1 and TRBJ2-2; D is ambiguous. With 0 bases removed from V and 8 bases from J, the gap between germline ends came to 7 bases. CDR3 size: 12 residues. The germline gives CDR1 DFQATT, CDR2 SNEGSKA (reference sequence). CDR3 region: CSARETGGELFF. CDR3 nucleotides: TGCAGTGCTAGAGAAACCGGGGGGGAGCTGTTTTTT.